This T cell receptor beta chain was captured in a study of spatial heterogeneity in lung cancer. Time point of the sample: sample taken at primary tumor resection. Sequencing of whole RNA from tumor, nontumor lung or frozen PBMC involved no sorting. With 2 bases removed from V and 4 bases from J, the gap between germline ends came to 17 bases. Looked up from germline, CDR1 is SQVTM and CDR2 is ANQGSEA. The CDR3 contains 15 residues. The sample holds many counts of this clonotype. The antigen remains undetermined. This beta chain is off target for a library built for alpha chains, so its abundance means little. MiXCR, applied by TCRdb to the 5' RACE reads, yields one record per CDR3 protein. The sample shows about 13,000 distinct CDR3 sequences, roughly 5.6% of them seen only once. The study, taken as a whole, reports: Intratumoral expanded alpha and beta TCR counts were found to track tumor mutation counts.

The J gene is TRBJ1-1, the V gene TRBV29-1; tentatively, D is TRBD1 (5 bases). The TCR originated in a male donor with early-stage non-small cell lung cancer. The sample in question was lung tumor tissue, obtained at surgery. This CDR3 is CSVEFSQGWGTEAFF. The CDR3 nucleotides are TGCAGCGTTGAATTTTCTCAGGGATGGGGCACTGAAGCTTTCTTT.